The rows below give T cell receptor beta chains drawn from one sample of a study of molecular identifiers for immune sequencing clone quantification. TCRdb ran MiXCR on the PCR reads and lists one entry per CDR3 protein. The profile shows about 320,000 distinct CDR3 sequences, 20% to 25% of them singletons. The sample taken for sequencing was naive CD8+ T cells from blood, with Jurkat cell RNA spiked in. The receptors come from a human donor in good health. Some libraries in this study had Jurkat cell RNA spiked in. The CDR3 runs from the conserved cysteine through the conserved F or W. A D gene is named only where the DNA matches it firmly. Not every row has a clone size; where given, it reads once, few, many or a size class.

abundance	v_gene	d_gene	j_gene	CDR3nt	CDR3aa
many	TRBV6-2/TRBV6-3	.	TRBJ1-5	TGTGCCAGCAGTTACTCAGGAATGGATCAGCCCCAGCATTTT	CASSYSGMDQPQHF
.	TRBV6-5	.	TRBJ2-2	TGTGCCAGCAGATCGACCGGGGAGCTGGTTTTT	CASRSTGELVF
.	TRBV19	TRBD1	TRBJ2-3	TGTGCCAGTAGTTCGTTGACAGGGGTCCCAGATACGCAGTATTTT	CASSSLTGVPDTQYF
many	TRBV5-1	TRBD1	TRBJ2-5	TGCGCCAGCAGCTCATTAGGTACAGGGGAACGCGAGACCCAGTACTTC	CASSSLGTGERETQYF
many	TRBV6-5	.	TRBJ1-4	TGTGCCAGCACCCCCTTCAGGGAATTGACTAATGAAAAACTGTTTTTT	CASTPFRELTNEKLFF
many	TRBV7-2	.	TRBJ2-3	TGTGCCAGCAGCTTAGCGGTTCATTCGGATACGCAGTATTTT	CASSLAVHSDTQYF
few	TRBV27	.	TRBJ2-3	TGTGCCAGCAGTATCTTACCAAGCACAGATACGCAGTATTTT	CASSILPSTDTQYF
many	TRBV7-6	.	TRBJ2-7	TGTGCCAGCAGCTCTAATACGAGAACCGGAGACTACGAGCAGTACTTC	CASSSNTRTGDYEQYF
.	TRBV25-1	.	TRBJ2-1	TGTGCCAGCAGTGAATCCAACCTAAGGCGCCACACCCTAGTCAATGAGCGGTTCTTC	CASSESNLRRHTLVNERFF
.	TRBV7-9	TRBD2	TRBJ2-1	TGTGCCAACAGCTTGTTCGCGGGAGGGTATGAGCAGTTCTTC	CANSLFAGGYEQFF
many	TRBV15	.	TRBJ1-5	TGTGCCACCAGCAGAGATCGGGGGATTCAGCCCCAGCATTTT	CATSRDRGIQPQHF
many	TRBV9	.	TRBJ2-6	TGTGCCAGCAGCGTAGATTCTGGGGCCAACGTCCTGACTTTC	CASSVDSGANVLTF
many	TRBV20-1	TRBD2	TRBJ2-1	TGCAGTGCTTCTTCCGGGACTAGCATAGATGAGCAGTTCTTC	CSASSGTSIDEQFF
many	TRBV12-3/TRBV12-4	.	TRBJ2-5	TGTGCCAGCAGTTTAGTGTCAGGGTTAGAGACCCAGTACTTC	CASSLVSGLETQYF
many	TRBV15	TRBD2	TRBJ2-5	TGTGCCACCAGCCAGCGGGGAAGTCAAGAGACCCAGTACTTC	CATSQRGSQETQYF
many	TRBV11-2	TRBD2	TRBJ2-1	TGTGCCAGCAGCTTACCGGGACTAGCGTATGAGCAGTTCTTC	CASSLPGLAYEQFF
many	TRBV27	.	TRBJ2-2	TGTGCCAGCAGCCTAGGGCTGGGCACCGGGGAGCTGTTTTTT	CASSLGLGTGELFF
few	TRBV13	.	TRBJ1-2	TGTGCCAGCAGCTTCGGTCAGAGGGCTAACTATGGCTACACCTTC	CASSFGQRANYGYTF
.	TRBV29-1	.	TRBJ2-7	TGCAGCGCTGAATCGGGGCCAGGCTACGAGCAGTACTTC	CSAESGPGYEQYF
many	TRBV28	.	TRBJ2-4	TGTGCCAGCAGTTTTAGCGCGAACAAAAACATTCAGTACTTC	CASSFSANKNIQYF
.	TRBV27	TRBD2	TRBJ2-5	TGTGCCAGCAGTTTATTAGCGGGAGAACCTAACCAAGAGACCCAGTACTTC	CASSLLAGEPNQETQYF
few	TRBV7-9	.	TRBJ2-3	TGTGCCAGCAGCCCGAGTCGGGGGAGGTCCGATACGCAGTATTTT	CASSPSRGRSDTQYF
many	TRBV5-1	.	TRBJ1-5	TGCGCCAGCAGCTTGGTGGGGGACCAGCCCCAGCATTTT	CASSLVGDQPQHF
many	TRBV9	.	TRBJ1-1	TGTGCCAGCAGCGTCAATATGAACACTGAAGCTTTCTTT	CASSVNMNTEAFF
.	TRBV12-3/TRBV12-4	TRBD2	TRBJ2-1	TGTGCCAGCAGTTTAGGGACTAGCATGGGCAATGAGCAGTTCTTC	CASSLGTSMGNEQFF
many	TRBV29-1	TRBD1	TRBJ2-7	TGCAGCGTTGAAAAGACAGGGGCCCCCTACGAGCAGTACTTC	CSVEKTGAPYEQYF
.	TRBV20-1	TRBD2	TRBJ2-1	TGCAGTGCTAGTCCTTTAGCGGGGAATCACAATGAGCAGTTCTTC	CSASPLAGNHNEQFF
many	TRBV19	TRBD1	TRBJ2-7	TGTGCATCGACAGGGGGAACCGACGAGCAGTACTTC	CASTGGTDEQYF
many	TRBV24-1	.	TRBJ2-1	TGTGCCACCAGTGATTCCCCGGATGAGCAGTTCTTC	CATSDSPDEQFF
many	TRBV28	TRBD2	TRBJ2-5	TGTGCCAGCAGTTCTGGACTAGCGGGAGCGTACCAAGAGACCCAGTACTTC	CASSSGLAGAYQETQYF
many	TRBV7-2	TRBD2	TRBJ2-3	TGTGCCAGCAGCATTAGGGGACTAGCATCCGATACGCAGTATTTT	CASSIRGLASDTQYF
many	TRBV5-4	.	TRBJ2-1	TGTGCCAGCTACCAACAGGGTTCCTCCTACAATGAGCAGTTCTTC	CASYQQGSSYNEQFF
many	TRBV12-3/TRBV12-4	.	TRBJ2-7	TGTGCCAGCAGTTTAGTTCTTGACGAGCAGTACTTC	CASSLVLDEQYF
many	TRBV12-3/TRBV12-4	.	TRBJ1-1	TGTGCCAGCAGTTTATCGTCGGGCTTCGGCACTGAAGCTTTCTTT	CASSLSSGFGTEAFF
many	TRBV7-9	TRBD1	TRBJ2-5	TGTGCCAGCAACCGCCTCAAGGACAGGGCCCAAGAGACCCAGTACTTC	CASNRLKDRAQETQYF
many	TRBV5-5	TRBD2	TRBJ2-7	TGTGCCAGCAGCCCAGGACTAGCGGGTACCTACGAGCAGTACTTC	CASSPGLAGTYEQYF
many	TRBV28	.	TRBJ1-4	TGTGCCAGCAGTTTATTGGGCGGGCGGAATGAAAAACTGTTTTTT	CASSLLGGRNEKLFF
many	TRBV29-1	.	TRBJ2-5	TGCAGCGTTGAGTATCGACACCTACAAGAGACCCAGTACTTC	CSVEYRHLQETQYF
many	TRBV9	TRBD1	TRBJ2-1	TGTGCCAGCAGCGTTGGGACAGGGTACAATGAGCAGTTCTTC	CASSVGTGYNEQFF
many	TRBV6-2/TRBV6-3	.	TRBJ1-1	TGTGCCAGCGCTGAAAGTACTGAAGCTTTCTTT	CASAESTEAFF
few	TRBV7-8	.	TRBJ2-1	TGTGCCAGCAGCCCGCCGGGGGGCCGCTCCTACAATGAGCAGTTCTTC	CASSPPGGRSYNEQFF
few	TRBV4-3	.	TRBJ2-1	TGCGCCAGCAGCCAAGATCCCGAGGGAGGCTCCTACAATGAGCAGTTCTTC	CASSQDPEGGSYNEQFF
many	TRBV20-1	.	TRBJ2-2	TGCAGTGCTAGAGATCAGGGCTCGGGCACCGGGGAGCTGTTTTTT	CSARDQGSGTGELFF
many	TRBV6-2/TRBV6-3	.	TRBJ2-5	TGTGCCAGCAGTTATGGAATTAGCGCGGCCGGCGAGACCCAGTACTTC	CASSYGISAAGETQYF
few	TRBV4-1	TRBD1	TRBJ2-5	TGCGCCAGCAGCCTACAGGGGATTACGAGGGAGACCCAGTACTTC	CASSLQGITRETQYF
many	TRBV2	.	TRBJ2-7	TGTGCCAACCGGAGGGGAGCTTACGAGCAGTACTTC	CANRRGAYEQYF
.	TRBV13	.	TRBJ2-1	TGTGCCAGCAGCCTTGGACAGACGCCCTCCTCCTACAATGAGCAGTTCTTC	CASSLGQTPSSYNEQFF
many	TRBV7-2	.	TRBJ2-5	TGTGCCAGCAGCACTTGGGACTCACCCACGGGAGAGACCCAGTACTTC	CASSTWDSPTGETQYF
.	TRBV10-2	.	TRBJ1-1	TGCGCCAGCTGGGGGACCTCGGGACACGGCACTGAAGCTTTCTTT	CASWGTSGHGTEAFF
.	TRBV4-1	.	TRBJ2-1	TGCGCCAGCAGCCAAGTTAAAGGGGACCCGACATATGAGCAGTCCTTC	CASSQVKGDPTYEQSF
.	TRBV3-1	.	TRBJ1-1	TGTGCCAGCAGCCAAGGCGTGTATTTGAACACTGAAGCTTTCTTT	CASSQGVYLNTEAFF
few	TRBV3-2	.	TRBJ2-6	TGTGCCAGCAGCCGTTTACAGGACTCTGGGGCCAACGTCCTGACTTTC	CASSRLQDSGANVLTF
few	TRBV30	TRBD1	TRBJ2-5	TGTGCCTGGACCCCCGGGACAGGGGGTCTGGAGACCCAGTACTTC	CAWTPGTGGLETQYF
many	TRBV4-1	.	TRBJ1-5	TGCGCCAGCAGCGAGGGACCTAATAGCAATCAGCCCCAGCATTTT	CASSEGPNSNQPQHF
.	TRBV5-1	TRBD1	TRBJ2-7	TGCGCCTGCAGCTTGTCAGGGGGCTCCTACGAGCAGTACTTC	CACSLSGGSYEQYF
many	TRBV19	TRBD1	TRBJ2-3	TGTGCCAGTAGGGCCGGACAGGCCTCATCGGATACGCAGTATTTT	CASRAGQASSDTQYF
few	TRBV12-5	.	TRBJ2-7	TGTGCTAGTGGTCCCCCTTTGGGGGGGGCTTGGATCGAGCAGTACTTC	CASGPPLGGAWIEQYF
.	TRBV7-9	.	TRBJ2-4	TGTGCCAGCAGCCCCAGCGCGGGGCCCAAAAACATTCAGTACTTC	CASSPSAGPKNIQYF
few	TRBV5-6	.	TRBJ2-1	TGTGCCAGCAGCTTGAAGGGAATTCTAAGCTCCTACAATGAGCAGTTCTTC	CASSLKGILSSYNEQFF